The source of this T cell receptor beta chain is a study of regulatory T cells in long-lasting Graves disease. Study findings and constraints: There were preferences for TRBV28, TRBJ1-2 and TRBJ2-5 in persistent disease.

Stated time point: newly diagnosed GD, antithyroid drugs for less than 3 months. Making the TCR library involved RNA that had been extracted from PBMCs. In building TCR beta libraries, iRepertoire HTBI primers were used together with Arm-PCR of CDR3 regions. Each CDR3 protein is one row after TCRdb ran MiXCR on the multiplex PCR reads. The table records 400,000 to 500,000 distinct CDR3 sequences, 14% to 15% of them present only once. This clonotype came up many times. The antigen remains unidentified. This CDR3 contains 15 residues. With 3 bases removed from V and 3 bases from J, the gap between germline ends came to 12 bases. The sample was also reused in another study, on T cells in Graves' hyperthyroidism and ophthalmopathy.

The V call is TRBV12-3 or TRBV12-4, the J call TRBJ1-5, with D possibly matching TRBD1 (6 bases). The material sequenced was peripheral blood mononuclear cells (PBMCs), taken at new diagnosis, from a patient treated with antithyroid drugs. The sequence was obtained from a middle-aged woman with Graves disease. CDR3 amino acids: CASSFMWDTNQPQHF. The CDR3 nucleotides read TGTGCCAGCAGTTTCATGTGGGACACCAATCAGCCCCAGCATTTT.